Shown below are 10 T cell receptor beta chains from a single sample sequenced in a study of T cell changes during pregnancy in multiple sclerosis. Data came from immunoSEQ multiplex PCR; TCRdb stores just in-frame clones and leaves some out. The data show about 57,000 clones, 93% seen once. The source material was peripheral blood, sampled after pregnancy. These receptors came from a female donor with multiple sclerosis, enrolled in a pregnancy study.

CDR3 bases: TGTGCCAGCACCGGACTAGCGGGAGCAGCAGATACGCAGTATTTT. This codes for CASTGLAGAADTQYF. The chain couples TRBV4-2 to TRBJ2-3; 13 bases are a match to TRBD2. The CDR3 is 15 amino acids. The V gene end was trimmed by 7 bases and the J gene end by 4 bases; junction bases not matched to a gene: 5. Germline CDR1 reads LGHNA; CDR2 reads YNFKEQ.

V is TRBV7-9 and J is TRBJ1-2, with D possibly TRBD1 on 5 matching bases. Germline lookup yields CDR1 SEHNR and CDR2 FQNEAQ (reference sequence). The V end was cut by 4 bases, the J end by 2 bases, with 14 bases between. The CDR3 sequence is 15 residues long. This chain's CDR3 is CASSSDSSLNYGYTF. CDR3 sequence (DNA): TGTGCCAGCAGCTCCGACAGCTCCCTAAACTATGGCTACACCTTC.

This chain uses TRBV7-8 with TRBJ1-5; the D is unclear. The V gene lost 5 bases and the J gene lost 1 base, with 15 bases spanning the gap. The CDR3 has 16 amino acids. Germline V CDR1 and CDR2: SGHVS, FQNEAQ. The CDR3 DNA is TGTGCCAGCAGCAACGCAGGAAGCTCCAGCAATCAGCCCCAGCATTTT. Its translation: CASSNAGSSSNQPQHF.

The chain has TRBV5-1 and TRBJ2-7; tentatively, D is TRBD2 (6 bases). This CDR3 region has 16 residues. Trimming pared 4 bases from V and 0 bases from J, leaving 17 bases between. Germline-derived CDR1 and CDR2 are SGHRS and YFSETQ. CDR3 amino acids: CASSKEGRLSSYEQYF. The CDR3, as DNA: TGCGCCAGCAGCAAGGAGGGACGGTTAAGCTCCTACGAGCAGTACTTC.

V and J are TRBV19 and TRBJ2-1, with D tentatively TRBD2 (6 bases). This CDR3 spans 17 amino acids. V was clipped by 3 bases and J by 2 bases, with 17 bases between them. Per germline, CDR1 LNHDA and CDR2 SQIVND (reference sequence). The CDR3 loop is CASSMATGGVTYNEQFF. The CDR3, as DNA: TGTGCCAGTAGTATGGCCACTGGAGGGGTGACCTACAATGAGCAGTTCTTC.

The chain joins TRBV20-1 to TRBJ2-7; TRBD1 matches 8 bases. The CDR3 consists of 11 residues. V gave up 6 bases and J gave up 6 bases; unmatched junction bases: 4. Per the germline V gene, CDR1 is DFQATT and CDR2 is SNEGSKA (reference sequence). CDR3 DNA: TGCAGTGCGCCGGACAGGGCCGAGCAGTACTTC. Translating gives CSAPDRAEQYF.

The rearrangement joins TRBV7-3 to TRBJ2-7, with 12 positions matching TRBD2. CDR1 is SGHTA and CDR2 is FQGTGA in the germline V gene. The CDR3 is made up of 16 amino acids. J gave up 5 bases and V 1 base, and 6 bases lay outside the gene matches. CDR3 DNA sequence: TGTGCCAGCAGCTTAAGGGCGACTAGCGGGAGCCACGAGCAGTACTTC. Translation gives CASSLRATSGSHEQYF.

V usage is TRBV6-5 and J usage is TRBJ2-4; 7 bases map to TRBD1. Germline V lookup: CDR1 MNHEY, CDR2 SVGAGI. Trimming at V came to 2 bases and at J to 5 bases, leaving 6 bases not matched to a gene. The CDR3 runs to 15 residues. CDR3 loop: CASSYRSGGQNIQYF. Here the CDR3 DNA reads TGTGCCAGCAGTTACAGGTCAGGGGGACAAAACATTCAGTACTTC.

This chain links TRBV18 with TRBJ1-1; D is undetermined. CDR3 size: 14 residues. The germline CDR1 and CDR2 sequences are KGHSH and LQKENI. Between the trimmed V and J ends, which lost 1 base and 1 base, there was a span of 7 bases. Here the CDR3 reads CASSPLPGNTEAFF. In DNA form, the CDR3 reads TGTGCCAGCTCACCACTTCCGGGGAACACTGAAGCTTTCTTT.

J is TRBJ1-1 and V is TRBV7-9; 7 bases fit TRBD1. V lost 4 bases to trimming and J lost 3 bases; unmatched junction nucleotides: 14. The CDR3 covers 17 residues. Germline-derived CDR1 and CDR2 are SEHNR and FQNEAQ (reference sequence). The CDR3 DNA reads TGTGCCAGCAGCTCCGGACACCTACCAGGGGGTCACACTGAAGCTTTCTTT. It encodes CASSSGHLPGGHTEAFF.